Below, 12 T cell receptor beta chains from the same sample are listed, as sequenced in a study of tumor-infiltrating lymphocytes in primary liver carcinoma. DNA and RNA were both co-extracted from approximately 20-30 mg of bulk tissue that had not been sorted. Starting material of 500 to 600 ng total RNA yielded TCR beta cDNA via a constant-region primer. Generation of the TCR beta libraries relied on three nested multiplex PCR rounds using slightly modified ARM-PCR. TRBV1-TRBV30 forward and Cbeta reverse primers drove the first two roughly 10-cycle rounds. One entry per CDR3 protein, called by TCRdb with MiXCR from the multiplex PCR reads. The sample carries fewer than 30,000 distinct CDR3 sequences, around three quarters recorded once. Sequencing input: liver tumor tissue from sampling region 3. The subset was: tumor region T3, left-lateral pole. The receptor source for this set is a man aged 35 to 55 with primary liver carcinoma and hepatitis B virus infection.

About this clonotype itself: Mismatch with germline at one junction end may stem from a read error. This chain joins TRBV12-3 or TRBV12-4 and TRBJ2-7, with D perhaps TRBD1 or TRBD2 (6 bases each). CDR3 length equals 15 residues. The CDR3 bases are TGTACCAGCAGTTTAGGACGGGGGCCCAACTACGAGCAGTACTTC. It codes for CTSSLGRGPNYEQYF.

V is TRBV5-1 and J is TRBJ1-1; the D is unclear. Trimming left V 1 base short and J 11 bases short, with 15 bases between. This CDR3 contains 13 residues. The germline gives CDR1 SGHRS, CDR2 YFSETQ. In DNA form, the CDR3 reads TGCGCCAGCAGCTTGAATGGGAACACTGGGGCTTTCTTT. Protein: CASSLNGNTGAFF.

As concerns this clonotype: At one end the junction does not follow the germline gene, possibly because of a read error. This chain joins TRBV6-2 or TRBV6-3 and TRBJ2-7; TRBD2 matches at 7 bases. CDR1 MNHEY and CDR2 SVGEGT come from the germline V gene. The CDR3 runs to 14 residues. CDR3 loop: CAINSPGRDYEHYF. The DNA for the CDR3 is TGTGCCATCAATTCACCGGGACGGGACTACGAGCACTACTTC.

A word on this clonotype: As the CDR3 is not closed by the conserved phenylalanine or tryptophan, this likely results from a read error. The chain carries TRBV10-3 and TRBJ1-2; 8 nucleotides line up with TRBD1. There are 12 residues in the CDR3. Germline lookup yields CDR1 ENHRY and CDR2 SYGVKD. The CDR3 bases are TGTGCCACCAGTGACAGGGGTTATGGCTACACCCTC. Amino acids: CATSDRGYGYTL.

This clonotype was counted ten times or more. A single base separates this from a much larger clone, so it may be a read error. This chain uses TRBV6-5 with TRBJ2-5, with D possibly being TRBD2 (6 bases). This CDR3 spans 13 amino acids. V dropped 4 bases and J dropped 6 bases, with 12 bases sitting between them. The germline V gene encodes CDR1 MNHEY and CDR2 SVGAGI. The CDR3 region has the DNA TGTGCCAGCAGTTCCGGGAGAGGGAAGACCCAGTACTTC. Residues: CASSSGRGKTQYF.

As to this clonotype: Likely a read error: the CDR3 ends without its conserved phenylalanine or tryptophan. V gene TRBV4-1 combines with J gene TRBJ1-3; 10 bases fit TRBD1. The CDR3 runs 15 residues. Germline CDR1 MGHRA, CDR2 YSYEKL. CDR3 sequence: CASSQEGTGVNTIYY. CDR3 in DNA: TGCGCCAGCAGTCAAGAGGGGACAGGGGTAAACACCATATATTAT.

This clonotype showed up just a few times. Here the CDR3 omits its conserved ending phenylalanine or tryptophan, so a read error is the likely source. The rearrangement links TRBV4-1 to TRBJ1-3, with D hard to call. Trimming shortened V by 2 bases and J by 0 bases, and 5 bases separated the two germline ends. In germline, CDR1 is MGHRA, CDR2 YSYEKL. CDR3 length: 14 residues. The CDR3, as DNA: TGCGCCAGCAGCCAATCCTCCTCTGGAAACACCATATATGTT. It translates to CASSQSSSGNTIYV.

About this clonotype: Since no conserved phenylalanine or tryptophan closes the CDR3, a read error is the likely cause. No DNA is shown, since the ends of the CDR3 on it are uncertain; the CDR3 is the one TCRdb lists. The chain carries TRBV4-2 and TRBJ2-7; the table's D gene call, TRBD2, was not cross checked with the DNA. Germline lookup yields CDR1 LGHNA and CDR2 YNFKEQ. The CDR3 totals 18 residues, both ends included. This CDR3 reads CASSGKQGLAGGPHEQCL.

Concerning this clonotype: Sequence at one end of the junction differs from germline and may be a read error. This chain uses TRBV7-9 with TRBJ2-7; TRBD1 agrees at 8 bases. This CDR3 region has 18 residues. Germline loops: CDR1 SEHNR, CDR2 FQNEAQ (reference sequence). Here the CDR3 DNA reads TGTGCCAGCAGCTTATATGGCCGACAGGACAGGGAAACCTACAAGCAGTACTTC. Residues: CASSLYGRQDRETYKQYF.

In its sample, this clonotype was seen many times. The chain is built from TRBV28 and TRBJ1-5; D perhaps matches TRBD1 (5 bases). The V and J ends lost 4 bases and 8 bases respectively, with 18 bases between them. This CDR3 is built from 15 residues. Germline lookup yields CDR1 MDHEN and CDR2 SYDVKM. CDR3 nucleotide sequence: TGTGCCAGCAGTTCTCCCCAGGGCCCCGGCGAGCCCCAGCATTTT. Translating it yields CASSSPQGPGEPQHF.

CDR3 protein: CSSCQTPGGGKETQYF. The CDR3 nucleotides are TGTAGCAGCTGCCAAACTCCTGGTGGGGGGAAAGAGACCCAGTACTTC. This sequence joins TRBV11-2 and TRBJ2-5; tentative D call: TRBD2 (6 bases). Germline-derived CDR1 and CDR2 are SGHAT and FQNNGV. The CDR3 loop spans 16 amino acids.

The chain joins TRBV25-1 to TRBJ1-6; D unclear. Deletions cut 1 base from V and 10 bases from J, with 17 bases between. The CDR3 is 16 amino acids. Germline values: CDR1 MGHDK, CDR2 SYGVNS. The CDR3 is CASSEFECDRISPLHF. CDR3 nucleotides: TGTGCCAGCAGTGAATTTGAATGCGATCGAATCTCACCCCTCCACTTT.